The rows below give T cell receptor beta chains drawn from one sample of a study of identical twins. TCRdb reanalysed the 5' RACE reads using MiXCR and keeps one entry per CDR3 protein. The sample has some 690,000 distinct CDR3 sequences, 21% seen once. This sample was shared with a second study, whose subject was T cells expressing NK-cell markers.

Sequenced material: PBMCs. The receptors were gathered from a woman younger than 30 in good health. CDR3s include the opening cysteine and the closing phenylalanine or tryptophan. The order of the fields is clone size, D gene, J gene, V gene, CDR3 protein, CDR3 DNA. A D gene is named only where the DNA matches it firmly. Clone size is given for some rows only: seen once, a few or many times, or a class if the clone is expanded.

clone size: many; D gene: NA; J gene: TRBJ2-3; V gene: TRBV5-1; CDR3 protein: CASSLEDHTQYF; CDR3 DNA: TGCGCCAGCAGCTTGGAAGACCATACGCAGTATTTT
clone size: many; D gene: NA; J gene: TRBJ2-1; V gene: TRBV12-3/TRBV12-4; CDR3 protein: CASSPRREQFF; CDR3 DNA: TGTGCCAGCAGTCCCCGTAGGGAGCAGTTCTTC
clone size: few; D gene: NA; J gene: TRBJ2-7; V gene: TRBV9; CDR3 protein: CASTPGTNFYEQYF; CDR3 DNA: TGTGCCAGCACCCCCGGGACAAACTTCTACGAGCAGTACTTC
clone size: NA; D gene: NA; J gene: TRBJ1-5; V gene: TRBV7-9; CDR3 protein: CASTGGDYSNQPQHF; CDR3 DNA: TGTGCTTCCACAGGAGGAGATTATAGCAATCAGCCCCAGCATTTT
clone size: NA; D gene: TRBD2; J gene: TRBJ2-7; V gene: TRBV25-1; CDR3 protein: CASSGGLAGDYEQYF; CDR3 DNA: TGTGCCAGCAGTGGGGGACTAGCGGGAGACTACGAGCAGTACTTC
clone size: few; D gene: NA; J gene: TRBJ2-1; V gene: TRBV13; CDR3 protein: CASSPSIQGGLSNEQFF; CDR3 DNA: TGTGCCAGCAGTCCTTCTATACAGGGTGGTCTTTCCAATGAGCAGTTCTTC
clone size: few; D gene: TRBD1; J gene: TRBJ2-1; V gene: TRBV7-9; CDR3 protein: CASSQGTGGLQYNEQFF; CDR3 DNA: TGTGCCAGCAGCCAGGGGACAGGGGGCCTCCAGTATAATGAGCAGTTCTTC
clone size: few; D gene: NA; J gene: TRBJ1-6; V gene: TRBV5-6; CDR3 protein: CASSFPRGTDSPLHF; CDR3 DNA: TGTGCCAGCAGCTTTCCACGAGGGACTGATTCACCCCTCCACTTT
clone size: NA; D gene: TRBD1; J gene: TRBJ2-7; V gene: TRBV5-6; CDR3 protein: CASSLGWGQSYEQYF; CDR3 DNA: TGTGCCAGCAGCTTAGGTTGGGGACAGTCCTACGAGCAGTACTTC
clone size: many; D gene: NA; J gene: TRBJ2-1; V gene: TRBV20-1; CDR3 protein: CSVPKEEYNEQFF; CDR3 DNA: TGCAGTGTTCCTAAGGAGGAATACAATGAGCAGTTCTTC
clone size: few; D gene: NA; J gene: TRBJ2-1; V gene: TRBV5-1; CDR3 protein: CASSLTVTNEQFF; CDR3 DNA: TGCGCCAGCAGCTTGACAGTGACAAATGAGCAGTTCTTC
clone size: NA; D gene: TRBD2; J gene: TRBJ2-1; V gene: TRBV9; CDR3 protein: CASSVSGLTYNEQFF; CDR3 DNA: TGTGCCAGCAGCGTTAGCGGGCTTACCTACAATGAGCAGTTCTTC
clone size: NA; D gene: NA; J gene: TRBJ1-3; V gene: TRBV5-6; CDR3 protein: CASSLGRGHGNTIYF; CDR3 DNA: TGTGCCAGCAGCTTGGGACGGGGGCATGGAAACACCATATATTTT
clone size: many; D gene: TRBD2; J gene: TRBJ2-5; V gene: TRBV12-3/TRBV12-4; CDR3 protein: CASSTGGGETQYF; CDR3 DNA: TGTGCCAGCTCCACGGGCGGGGGTGAGACCCAGTACTTC
clone size: NA; D gene: TRBD2; J gene: TRBJ2-5; V gene: TRBV12-3/TRBV12-4; CDR3 protein: CASIASGGLQETQYF; CDR3 DNA: TGTGCCAGCATCGCTAGCGGGGGGCTCCAAGAGACCCAGTACTTC
clone size: NA; D gene: TRBD2; J gene: TRBJ2-1; V gene: TRBV4-3; CDR3 protein: CASSQDESGRARFF; CDR3 DNA: TGCGCCAGCAGCCAAGACGAGAGCGGGAGGGCCCGGTTCTTC
clone size: NA; D gene: NA; J gene: TRBJ2-7; V gene: TRBV7-2; CDR3 protein: CASSLAGPLVSYEQYF; CDR3 DNA: TGTGCCAGCAGCTTAGCGGGACCCCTAGTCTCCTACGAGCAGTACTTC
clone size: many; D gene: TRBD1; J gene: TRBJ2-7; V gene: TRBV5-1; CDR3 protein: CASSVGTGPYEQYF; CDR3 DNA: TGCGCCAGCAGCGTAGGGACAGGTCCTTACGAGCAGTACTTC
clone size: NA; D gene: NA; J gene: TRBJ1-2; V gene: TRBV2; CDR3 protein: CASSEMVYGYTF; CDR3 DNA: TGTGCCAGCAGTGAGATGGTCTATGGCTACACCTTC
clone size: NA; D gene: TRBD2; J gene: TRBJ2-3; V gene: TRBV14; CDR3 protein: CASSPLGSGGPSDTQYF; CDR3 DNA: TGTGCCAGCAGCCCCCTGGGGAGCGGGGGGCCATCAGATACGCAGTATTTT
clone size: few; D gene: NA; J gene: TRBJ2-1; V gene: TRBV7-6; CDR3 protein: CASSPWIAEYNEQFF; CDR3 DNA: TGTGCCAGCAGCCCCTGGATAGCGGAGTACAATGAGCAGTTCTTC
clone size: NA; D gene: NA; J gene: TRBJ1-2; V gene: TRBV27; CDR3 protein: CASKLLQGSNYGYTF; CDR3 DNA: TGTGCCAGCAAGCTACTACAGGGATCTAACTATGGCTACACCTTC
clone size: few; D gene: NA; J gene: TRBJ1-1; V gene: TRBV27; CDR3 protein: CASSLHTGPPGNTEAFF; CDR3 DNA: TGTGCCAGCAGTTTACACACCGGACCTCCCGGAAACACTGAAGCTTTCTTT
clone size: few; D gene: TRBD2; J gene: TRBJ2-1; V gene: TRBV20-1; CDR3 protein: CSAGASGRATEQFF; CDR3 DNA: TGCAGTGCTGGGGCTAGCGGGAGGGCCACTGAGCAGTTCTTC
clone size: NA; D gene: NA; J gene: TRBJ2-1; V gene: TRBV11-2; CDR3 protein: CASSLGYSYNEQFF; CDR3 DNA: TGTGCCAGCAGCTTAGGGTACAGCTACAATGAGCAGTTCTTC
clone size: few; D gene: NA; J gene: TRBJ2-3; V gene: TRBV6-4; CDR3 protein: CASSERASVSTDTQYF; CDR3 DNA: TGTGCCAGCAGTGAGCGGGCTAGCGTGAGCACAGATACGCAGTATTTT
clone size: NA; D gene: TRBD2; J gene: TRBJ2-7; V gene: TRBV5-1; CDR3 protein: CASSLVSGAIYGEQYF; CDR3 DNA: TGCGCCAGCAGCTTGGTAAGCGGGGCGATCTACGGCGAGCAGTACTTC
clone size: NA; D gene: NA; J gene: TRBJ2-1; V gene: TRBV12-3/TRBV12-4; CDR3 protein: CASKDDRAGEQFF; CDR3 DNA: TGTGCCAGCAAAGACGACAGAGCGGGTGAGCAGTTCTTC
clone size: NA; D gene: TRBD2; J gene: TRBJ2-1; V gene: TRBV9; CDR3 protein: CASSPRTSGETNEQFF; CDR3 DNA: TGTGCCAGCAGCCCGAGGACTAGCGGGGAGACTAATGAGCAGTTCTTC
clone size: NA; D gene: NA; J gene: TRBJ2-1; V gene: TRBV20-1; CDR3 protein: CSASLRKGGLFDNEQFF; CDR3 DNA: TGCAGTGCTAGCCTGCGGAAGGGGGGCTTATTTGACAATGAGCAGTTCTTC
clone size: many; D gene: NA; J gene: TRBJ2-3; V gene: TRBV29-1; CDR3 protein: CSVRAGQSTDTQYF; CDR3 DNA: TGCAGCGTGCGAGCTGGACAGAGCACAGATACGCAGTATTTT
clone size: NA; D gene: NA; J gene: TRBJ2-5; V gene: TRBV6-6; CDR3 protein: CASSSRGFETQYF; CDR3 DNA: TGTGCCAGCAGCTCGAGGGGTTTTGAGACCCAGTACTTC
clone size: few; D gene: TRBD1; J gene: TRBJ2-7; V gene: TRBV5-1; CDR3 protein: CASSSGTDFSYEQYF; CDR3 DNA: TGCGCCAGCAGCTCCGGGACAGACTTCTCCTACGAGCAGTACTTC
clone size: NA; D gene: NA; J gene: TRBJ2-4; V gene: TRBV12-3/TRBV12-4; CDR3 protein: CASSSTGIGRNIQYF; CDR3 DNA: TGTGCCAGCAGCTCAACAGGGATAGGGAGAAACATTCAGTACTTC
clone size: few; D gene: NA; J gene: TRBJ2-1; V gene: TRBV25-1; CDR3 protein: CASSEAVPRYNEQFF; CDR3 DNA: TGTGCCAGCAGTGAAGCGGTCCCCAGGTACAATGAGCAGTTCTTC
clone size: many; D gene: NA; J gene: TRBJ2-7; V gene: TRBV21-1; CDR3 protein: CASSTRTSQDEQYF; CDR3 DNA: TGTGCCAGCAGCACCCGGACTAGCCAGGACGAGCAGTACTTC
clone size: many; D gene: NA; J gene: TRBJ1-1; V gene: TRBV6-5; CDR3 protein: CASKFGRGEAFF; CDR3 DNA: TGTGCCAGCAAATTTGGCAGGGGTGAAGCTTTCTTT
clone size: NA; D gene: NA; J gene: TRBJ2-7; V gene: TRBV20-1; CDR3 protein: CSAQSGSSLEYF; CDR3 DNA: TGCAGTGCCCAATCAGGTAGCTCTTTGGAGTACTTC
clone size: few; D gene: NA; J gene: TRBJ2-1; V gene: TRBV6-2/TRBV6-3; CDR3 protein: CASKTTREHEQFF; CDR3 DNA: TGTGCCAGCAAGACCACCCGGGAGCATGAGCAGTTCTTC
clone size: NA; D gene: NA; J gene: TRBJ2-7; V gene: TRBV29-1; CDR3 protein: CSVERTNRVNEQYF; CDR3 DNA: TGCAGCGTTGAAAGGACAAACAGGGTCAACGAGCAGTACTTC
clone size: many; D gene: NA; J gene: TRBJ1-1; V gene: TRBV29-1; CDR3 protein: CSVGWSRNTEAFF; CDR3 DNA: TGCAGCGTTGGGTGGTCGAGGAACACTGAAGCTTTCTTT
clone size: few; D gene: NA; J gene: TRBJ1-5; V gene: TRBV6-5; CDR3 protein: CASSSGGVQPQHF; CDR3 DNA: TGTGCCAGCAGTTCTGGAGGGGTTCAGCCCCAGCATTTT
clone size: NA; D gene: TRBD2; J gene: TRBJ2-6; V gene: TRBV6-1; CDR3 protein: CASSERREGANVLTF; CDR3 DNA: TGTGCCAGCAGTGAAAGGCGGGAGGGGGCCAACGTCCTGACTTTC
clone size: few; D gene: TRBD2; J gene: TRBJ2-1; V gene: TRBV20-1; CDR3 protein: CSAIDAGVTNEHFF; CDR3 DNA: TGCAGTGCTATCGACGCGGGAGTAACAAATGAGCATTTCTTC
clone size: NA; D gene: NA; J gene: TRBJ2-1; V gene: TRBV12-3/TRBV12-4; CDR3 protein: CASSLKTRGNEQFF; CDR3 DNA: TGTGCCAGCAGTTTAAAGACTAGGGGGAATGAGCAGTTCTTC
clone size: NA; D gene: NA; J gene: TRBJ1-5; V gene: TRBV20-1; CDR3 protein: CSACDRSQPQHF; CDR3 DNA: TGCAGTGCTTGTGATCGGTCCCAGCCCCAGCATTTT
clone size: few; D gene: NA; J gene: TRBJ1-1; V gene: TRBV6-5; CDR3 protein: CASSSVARFNTEAFF; CDR3 DNA: TGTGCCAGCAGTTCGGTGGCCCGGTTCAACACTGAAGCTTTCTTT